This TCR beta chain was sequenced in a study of beta chain features in type 1 diabetes. Isolated RNA was reverse transcribed in full, so expressed TCRB transcripts were sequenced. Libraries were prepared by immunoSEQ multiplex PCR; TCRdb keeps only in-frame clonotypes and omits some of them. The sample has hundreds of thousands of clones; around 15% are singletons. Study outcomes and limitations: In the patient group, naive, central memory and Treg TCRB repertoires seemed more alike than in the healthy donor group. Shorter TCRB CDR3s, moderately but significantly so, were found in Type 1 diabetes patients in all four CD4+ subsets. TCRB rearrangement may or may not be influenced by HLA type; here this remained unresolved.

The CDR3 contains 10 residues. Germline CDR1 and CDR2: DFQATT and SNEGSKA (reference sequence). V lost 3 bases to trimming and J lost 1 base, with 0 bases between them. On this clone: The target antigen is unknown. Other DNA sequences in the same sample also yield this CDR3.

There was one heparinised blood draw per donor, averaging roughly 110 mL. CD4+ naive, central memory, regulatory and stem cell-like memory cells were sorted via CD45RO/CCR7/CD25/CD127/CD95/CD27. The gene calls are TRBV20-1 and TRBJ1-2, with no clear D. The sample taken for sequencing was naive CD4+ T cells from blood. This receptor was obtained from a man younger than 35 with type 1 diabetes. DNA for the CDR3: TGCAGTGCTAGTAACTATGGCTACACCTTC. As protein: CSASNYGYTF.